These 15 T cell receptor beta chains originate from one sample sequenced in a study of neurological immune-mediated disorders. TCRdb itself ran the 5' RACE reads through MiXCR, one entry per CDR3 protein. The sample has roughly 50,000 distinct CDR3 sequences; over 20% are singletons. Sequencing was carried out using PBMCs. The origin of the receptors is a woman between 65 and 79 years old in good health.

The chain joins TRBV9 to TRBJ2-1; D possibly matches TRBD1 or TRBD2 (5 bases each). Germline V CDR1 and CDR2: SGDLS, YYNGEE. The CDR3 totals 18 residues. Trimming removed 4 bases from V and 0 bases from J, with 20 bases in between. The CDR3 region is CASSLTERFSSSYNEQFF. The CDR3 nucleotides are TGTGCCAGCAGCCTGACAGAGCGGTTCTCGAGCTCCTACAATGAGCAGTTCTTC.

This clonotype was found many times. The V gene is TRBV9, the J gene TRBJ2-1; D may be TRBD1 or TRBD2 (5 bases each). Between the trimmed V and J ends, which lost 4 bases and 5 bases, there was a span of 7 bases. The CDR3 has 12 residues. CDR1 and CDR2 (germline): SGDLS, YYNGEE. CDR3 bases: TGTGCCAGCAGCTCGGGACACAATGAGCAGTTCTTC. This sequence encodes CASSSGHNEQFF.

This clonotype was recorded at least ten times. V usage is TRBV5-1 and J usage is TRBJ2-5; D not resolved. V lost 1 base to trimming and J lost 0 bases, with 7 bases between them. This CDR3 region has 14 residues. The germline gives CDR1 SGHRS, CDR2 YFSETQ. CDR3 sequence reads: CASSLWQNQETQYF. CDR3 bases: TGCGCCAGCAGCTTGTGGCAGAACCAAGAGACCCAGTACTTC.

This clonotype was picked up many times. The V call is TRBV20-1, the J call TRBJ2-1; no definite D call. This CDR3 spans 13 amino acids. CDR1 DFQATT and CDR2 SNEGSKA come from the germline V gene (reference sequence). The ends were cut back, 6 bases at V and 3 bases at J, with 12 bases in the middle. The CDR3 sequence: CSASPLDYNEQFF. For the CDR3, the DNA is TGCAGTGCCTCACCCTTAGACTACAATGAGCAGTTCTTC.

CDR3 region: CASSLGGRGAQYF. The CDR3 bases are TGTGCCAGCAGTTTAGGTGGACGGGGGGCCCAGTACTTC. The rearrangement joins TRBV12-3 or TRBV12-4 to TRBJ2-5; 7 bases are a match to TRBD2. This CDR3 has 13 residues. V shed 1 base and J 9 bases; nucleotides not matched to a gene: 5.

There are many counts of this clonotype. The rearrangement links TRBV28 to TRBJ1-2; D is undetermined. Germline CDR1 MDHEN, CDR2 SYDVKM. Trimming stripped 5 bases from V and 8 bases from J, with 15 bases between. The CDR3 extends over 13 amino acids. For the CDR3, the DNA is TGTGCCAGCAGTCCGACGTCTACCAGGGGCTACACCTTC. It specifies CASSPTSTRGYTF.

The CDR3 loop reads CASSLTSGAVYEQYV. The CDR3 nucleotides read TGTGCCAGCAGCTTGACTAGCGGGGCGGTCTACGAGCAGTACGTC. The chain couples TRBV5-5 to TRBJ2-7; 10 positions match TRBD2. The CDR3 is made up of 15 amino acids. The V gene end was trimmed by 1 base and the J gene end by 3 bases; junction bases not matched to a gene: 4. From germline, CDR1 is SGHKS and CDR2 YYEKEE (reference sequence).

This clonotype is classed as medium-sized (0.01 to 0.1%). The chain combines TRBV5-1 with TRBJ2-5; the D is unclear. The CDR3 has 14 amino acids. CDR1 and CDR2 (germline): SGHRS, YFSETQ. V lost 0 bases, J lost 1 base, and 7 bases lay in between. The CDR3 bases are TGCGCCAGCAGCTTGGCAGGTGGCCAAGAGACCCAGTACTTC. Amino acids: CASSLAGGQETQYF.

Notes on this clonotype: A much larger clone differs from this one at a single base, so this may be a read error. CDR3 protein: CASSRNVYTF. The CDR3 coding sequence is TGTGCCAGCAGTCGGAATGTCTACACCTTC. The chain employs TRBV28 and TRBJ1-2; D is uncertain. Trimming took 5 bases from V and 10 from J, leaving 8 bases between them. The CDR3 extends over 10 amino acids. Germline V gene lookup returns CDR1 MDHEN and CDR2 SYDVKM.

In this sample, this clonotype turned up many times. V is TRBV5-5 and J is TRBJ2-1; 7 bases match TRBD1. The V gene end was trimmed by 3 bases and the J gene end by 4 bases; junction bases not matched to a gene: 4. Germline CDR1 and CDR2: SGHKS and YYEKEE (reference sequence). The CDR3 sequence is 14 residues long. CDR3 sequence reads: CASSWAGGYNEQFF. CDR3 in DNA: TGTGCCAGCAGCTGGGCAGGGGGTTACAATGAGCAGTTCTTC.

This clonotype was seen a handful of times. This chain's CDR3 is CASSPKVRTGSEQYF. In DNA, the CDR3 is TGTGCCAGCAGCCCTAAGGTGCGGACTGGGAGCGAGCAGTACTTC. J is TRBJ2-7 and V is TRBV7-9; possibly TRBD2 for D (5 bases). V was cut by 5 bases and J by 6 bases, with 20 bases left in between. This CDR3 has 15 amino acids. Germline lookup yields CDR1 SEHNR and CDR2 FQNEAQ (reference sequence).

This clonotype showed up many times. The chain combines TRBV5-1 with TRBJ1-2, with 8 bases aligning to TRBD1. Germline CDR1 SGHRS, CDR2 YFSETQ. CDR3 length equals 14 residues. With 3 bases clipped from V and 3 bases from J, the junction kept 4 bases outside the gene matches. CDR3 loop: CASSYDRGDYGYTF. The CDR3 DNA is TGCGCCAGCAGCTACGACAGGGGAGACTATGGCTACACCTTC.

In its sample, this clonotype was seen many times. The CDR3 sequence: CATSREWVNSGANVLTF. The CDR3 nucleotides read TGTGCCACCAGCAGAGAATGGGTCAACTCTGGGGCCAACGTCCTGACTTTC. This rearrangement joins TRBV15 to TRBJ2-6; the D is unclear. The CDR3 runs to 17 residues. V was trimmed by 0 bases and J by 0 bases, leaving 9 bases between them. CDR1 and CDR2 from the germline V gene are LNHNV and YYDKDF (reference sequence). The variable domain in full, completed from reference TRBV15 and TRBJ2-6, reads DAMVIQNPRYQVTQFGKPVTLSCSQTLNHNVMYWYQQKSSQAPKLLFHYYDKDFNNEADTPDNFQSRRPNTSFCFLDIRSPGLGDTAMYLCATSREWVNSGANVLTFGAGSRLTVL.

There are many counts of this clonotype. The chain employs TRBV7-7 and TRBJ2-5, with D perhaps TRBD1 (6 bases). This CDR3 contains 12 residues. Trimming shortened V by 1 base and J by 7 bases, and 7 bases separated the two germline ends. The germline V gene encodes CDR1 SSHAT and CDR2 FNYEAQ (reference sequence). This CDR3 is CASSLEGVTQYF. In DNA form, the CDR3 reads TGTGCCAGCAGCTTAGAGGGGGTGACCCAGTACTTC.

This clonotype was counted only a few times. The chain combines TRBV12-3 or TRBV12-4 with TRBJ1-1; 12 bases match TRBD1. The CDR3 spans 20 residues. After removal of 4 bases from V and 3 bases from J, the junction contained 18 bases not matched to a gene. CDR3 DNA: TGTGCCAGCAGTTCGGGACAGGGGGCGCAAAGGGGGGTGAGGGACACTGAAGCTTTCTTT. Protein: CASSSGQGAQRGVRDTEAFF.